The present entry profiles one TCR beta chain with its context. The clone's antigen remains unknown. Base qualities are not recorded, but no much larger clone differs from it by a single base. Other DNA sequences within the sample encode an identical CDR3. Donors were healthy HIV-negative adults with no recently reported acute infections or vaccinations. Every donor was a Caucasian adult living in Nashville, Tennessee, USA. CD4+ T cells were enriched through magnetic negative selection, after which naive cells were positively selected on CD45RA and the remaining negative fraction served as the memory subset. Blood was obtained by leukapheresis, after which PBMCs were separated by Ficoll-Histopaque density gradient centrifugation and cryopreserved in liquid nitrogen vapor phase. Analytical flow cytometry was used to check the purity and quantity of each magnetically sorted T cell population. Each sorted fraction had its genomic DNA isolated and then quantified by UV absorbance on a Nanodrop 2000c.

These data are taken from a study of shared clonotypes between healthy human individuals (dated by TCRdb to 2020 to 2022). As for the study more broadly: A couple of women and a few men aged 18 to 49 years were included in the cohort. Per donor, three plates each were used for CD4 naive and CD4 memory, two for CD8 naive, and one for CD8 memory. Blood TCR repertoires of about five healthy adults were deeply sequenced to estimate repertoire size and the extent of clonotype sharing between individuals. Different laboratories and diverse techniques were used to prepare libraries and sequence TCR repertoires, to increase sequencing depth and limit assay-specific biases. Per donor, leukapheresis produced somewhere between about 0.94 and 9 billion PBMCs. What the authors observed across the whole study: Even with the large sequencing depth, rarefaction of the sorted-subset datasets indicated that sequencing was incomplete. Clonotypes shared by all four sorted-subset donors showed higher generation probabilities than non-shared clonotypes. Only blood was sampled, and tissue TCR repertoires likely differ from those in blood. The small number of donors limited the genetic and exposure-history diversity represented. Naive subsets generally had larger estimated clonotype richness than memory subsets. When several donors were compared, the shared fraction of clonotypes was around 5% for naive CD4, more than 3% for naive CD8, about 2.4% for memory CD4, and roughly 0.43% for memory CD8. Pairwise subsampling indicated that sequencing depth was expected to affect the degree of clonotype sharing among donors.

V and J are truncated by 8 bases and 2 bases respectively, leaving an intervening sequence of 13 bases. Spanning cysteine to phenylalanine, the CDR3 consists of 13 amino acids. Here the CDR3 DNA is all that survives: 39 bases in frame from base 1. The germline V gene yields MNHEY for CDR1 and SVGAGI for CDR2. Using the deep immunoSEQ assay, multiplex PCR amplified TCR CDR3 regions from genomic DNA. For each cell subset, the extracted genomic DNA was distributed evenly across all wells of several immunoSEQ 96-well plates, and each plate served as one replicate. For sorted subsets, roughly 200 ng genomic DNA, equal to about 30,000 T cell genomes, was loaded into each replicate PCR. Purified libraries were measured with a Qubit 3.0 fluorometer, size-checked on a Bioanalyzer 2100, and measured again with the KAPA Library Quantification kit. Every immunoSEQ 96-well plate was sequenced on a dedicated single-read 150-cycle Illumina NextSeq 550 flow cell. The study's processing was this. Because the immunoSEQ output held only junctional sequences and lacked quality scores, the filtering could not match the filtering applied to full-length reads. Sequences were annotated with PyIR, a Python wrapper for IgBLAST v1.9, and V/J genes and CDR3 were assigned using IMGT germline references. Any read was removed if the V/J assignment was weak (E-value above 1e-6), the CDR3 was missing, or the read contained stop codons, out-of-frame junctions, or ambiguous translated residues. V3J clonotypes were defined as sequences sharing an identical inferred V gene, J gene, and CDR3 amino acid sequence. Percentage overlap between repertoires was calculated by dividing the number of shared unique clonotypes by the size of the smaller repertoire. Repertoire richness was assessed with RTK rarefaction, the Chao1 estimator, and Recon v2.1 estimates of unobserved clonotypes. Generation probabilities were computed with OLGA for all TCRbeta clonotypes obtained by the gDNA method from several donors. Not all clones reach the TCRdb copy of this immuneACCESS table, which keeps in-frame sequences only. Checked studies attribute under half of the gap to unresolved V genes and leave the rest unexplained. V and J calls and clone size are as listed in that table; D and trimming were resolved from the DNA. The sample table records 1 million to 1.2 million clones; about 72% of these occur just once. Clones ranked in the top ten supply roughly 0.9% of the sample.

Input material: memory CD4+ T cells from PBMCs. Taken with the paper, the label for cell subset or site translates to: CD45RA-negative fraction. This sequence originates from a young man in good health. Some clones in this sample may be carry-over from other donors' samples. The chain joins TRBV6-5 to TRBJ2-7; no confident D gene assignment can be made. In nucleotide form, the sequence is TGTGCCAGCTCTTACCCGGGTACCTACGAGCAGTACTTC. This is translated as CASSYPGTYEQYF.